A single T cell receptor beta chain is shown here with its context. No antigen is known for it. TCRdb reanalysed the PCR reads using MiXCR and keeps one entry per CDR3 protein. Counted here are about 40,000 distinct CDR3 sequences, about 18% occurring once; the ten biggest clones make up roughly 6.9%. The sample is drawn from a study of molecular identifiers for immune sequencing clone quantification. About the study: The replicate experiment used RNA from 20,000 or 100,000 naive CD8 cells. This RNA was split into five aliquots, and four of them were sequenced. Study-level results: Clones carrying above 20 RNA copies accounted for over 97% of effector molecules, under 1% in naive cells. The sizes of highly expanded clones could be underestimated when identical TCR molecules share a barcode.

The authors gated naive CD8 T cells as CD8+CD4-CCR7+CD45RA+ for sorting. The sequence derives from a human donor in good health. Some libraries in this study had Jurkat cell RNA spiked in. The sequenced material came from naive CD8+ T cells from blood, with Jurkat cell RNA spiked in. Subset indicated: FACS-sorted CD8+CD4-CCR7+CD45RA+ naive T cells.

The CDR3 sequence is CASRRFSGSSYEQYF. DNA of the CDR3: TGTGCCAGCAGGAGATTTAGCGGGAGCTCCTACGAGCAGTACTTC. The genes are TRBV7-2 and TRBJ2-7; 9 bases fit TRBD2. There are 15 residues in the CDR3. V was pared by 6 bases and J by 0 bases, with 6 bases of the junction left unmatched. Per the germline V gene, CDR1 is SGHTA and CDR2 is FQGNSA. The variable domain in full, with the rest retrieved from reference TRBV7-2 and TRBJ2-7, is GAGVSQSPSNKVTEKGKDVELRCDPISGHTALYWYRQSLGQGLEFLIYFQGNSAPDKSGLPSDRFSAERTGGSVSTLTIQRTQQEDSAVYLCASRRFSGSSYEQYFGPGTRLTVT.